This is a list of T cell receptor beta chains from one sample in a study of cytomegalovirus exposure and HLA in healthy donors. The repertoire was sequenced with immunoSEQ multiplex PCR; TCRdb's copy has only in-frame clones and lacks some. The repertoire consists of around 70,000 clones, with 75% occurring once and the leading ten covering roughly an eighth. Sequenced sample: PBMCs. The receptors come from an older man in good health and CMV-seronegative. CDR3s include the opening cysteine and the closing phenylalanine or tryptophan. The order of the fields is V gene, clone size, J gene, D gene, CDR3 length, CDR3 protein, CDR3 DNA. A D gene is named only where the DNA matches it firmly. Expanded clones get a size class; other rows say once, few or many, or leave the size out.

TRBV19	.	TRBJ2-7	TRBD1	15	CASSEVGTGGDEQYF	TGTGCCAGTAGTGAAGTCGGGACAGGGGGCGACGAGCAGTACTTC
TRBV9	.	TRBJ2-7	.	14	CASSARRDSGEQYF	TGTGCCAGCAGCGCGCGTCGGGACTCGGGGGAGCAGTACTTC
TRBV6-5	.	TRBJ1-3	TRBD1	13	CASNNRGGNTIYF	TGTGCCAGCAATAACAGGGGAGGAAACACCATATATTTT
TRBV7-9	.	TRBJ2-7	.	12	CASSSFGHEQYF	TGTGCCAGCAGCTCCTTTGGGCACGAGCAGTACTTC
TRBV29-1	.	TRBJ2-3	TRBD1	15	CSVEDRRQGADTQYF	TGCAGCGTTGAAGATCGAAGACAGGGGGCAGATACGCAGTATTTT
TRBV5-6	.	TRBJ2-2	.	13	CASSSKNTGELFF	TGTGCCAGCAGCTCAAAAAACACCGGGGAGCTGTTTTTT
TRBV30	few	TRBJ1-3	.	16	CAWSIMGNTAGNTIYF	TGTGCCTGGAGTATTATGGGCAACACGGCTGGAAACACCATATATTTT
TRBV13	.	TRBJ2-6	TRBD1	17	CASSSGTVLSGANVLTF	TGTGCCAGCAGCTCCGGGACAGTACTCTCTGGGGCCAACGTCCTGACTTTC
TRBV5-4	few	TRBJ1-6	.	12	CASSLGAGPLHF	TGTGCCAGCAGCTTGGGCGCGGGACCCCTCCACTTT
TRBV27	.	TRBJ2-4	TRBD2	13	CASSFSSGNIQYF	TGTGCCAGCAGTTTCAGTAGCGGGAACATTCAGTACTTC
TRBV7-9	.	TRBJ2-7	TRBD2	18	CSSISTGTSGRGNYEQYF	TGTTCCAGCATCTCTACCGGGACTAGCGGGAGAGGGAACTACGAGCAGTACTTC
TRBV2	few	TRBJ2-7	TRBD2	14	CASKGLAGGQEQYF	TGTGCCAGCAAGGGCCTAGCGGGAGGGCAAGAGCAGTACTTC
TRBV9	once	TRBJ1-1	.	13	CASSARRDTEAFF	TGTGCCAGCAGCGCCCGCAGGGACACTGAAGCTTTCTTT
TRBV19	few	TRBJ1-1	.	14	CASNLDRLNTEAFF	TGTGCCAGTAATTTAGACAGGTTGAACACTGAAGCTTTCTTT
TRBV18	.	TRBJ2-7	.	10	CASSRDFFYF	TGTGCCAGCTCCCGGGACTTTTTTTACTTC
TRBV6-6	.	TRBJ2-7	.	13	CASSFGQAYEQYF	TGTGCCAGCAGTTTCGGACAAGCCTACGAGCAGTACTTC
TRBV4-3	few	TRBJ2-1	TRBD2	16	CASSQTSGGSYNEQFF	TGCGCCAGCAGCCAGACTAGCGGGGGGTCCTACAATGAGCAGTTCTTC
TRBV5-4	.	TRBJ2-5	.	12	CASSRVEETQYF	TGTGCCAGTAGTCGGGTAGAAGAGACCCAGTACTTC
TRBV5-5	.	TRBJ1-1	.	13	CASTWASDTEAFF	TGTGCCAGCACCTGGGCGTCGGACACTGAAGCTTTCTTT
TRBV7-2	.	TRBJ1-2	.	15	CASSPGDTNNYGYTF	TGTGCCAGCAGCCCCGGGGACACTAATAACTATGGCTACACCTTC
TRBV6-1	.	TRBJ1-4	.	16	CASSVSVGSRGEKLFF	TGTGCCAGCAGTGTAAGTGTTGGGAGCCGAGGAGAAAAACTGTTTTTT
TRBV6-6	.	TRBJ2-5	.	14	CASSYSITGGTQYF	TGTGCCAGCAGTTACTCGATAACGGGTGGGACCCAGTACTTC
TRBV10-3	few	TRBJ2-7	.	13	CAIKEPAGYEQYF	TGTGCCATCAAAGAACCTGCGGGGTACGAGCAGTACTTC
TRBV7-2	.	TRBJ2-7	.	14	CASSRPRSSYEQYF	TGTGCCAGCAGCCGGCCTAGGAGCTCCTACGAGCAGTACTTC
TRBV6-1	.	TRBJ2-7	.	15	CASSETPLRAYEQYF	TGTGCCAGCAGTGAAACGCCTCTCCGAGCCTACGAGCAGTACTTC
TRBV30	.	TRBJ1-2	.	12	CAWSRYNYGYTF	TGTGCCTGGAGTCGTTATAACTATGGCTACACCTTC